This T cell receptor beta chain stems from a study of T cells in Graves' hyperthyroidism and ophthalmopathy. RNA transcripts yielded amplified TCR beta CDR3 regions. The TCR CDR3 first-round RT-PCR relied on the HTBI primer set. TCRdb called the multiplex PCR reads again in MiXCR, with one record for every CDR3 protein. This sample has around 520,000 distinct CDR3 sequences; 12% to 15% occur once, and the top ten carry approximately 15%. The table lists this clonotype with many counts. Antigen unknown. Extraction of PBMCs used around 9.6 ml of fresh peripheral blood. Germline values: CDR1 SGHAT, CDR2 FQNNGV. Losses at the gene ends were 5 bases for V and 0 bases for J; bases not matched to a gene: 10. This CDR3 contains 17 residues. Study-level points and caveats: Most clonotypes expanded in thyroid above 0.001 were likewise present in blood. A model built on 13 V-J features separated ophthalmopathy from stable hyperthyroidism. Ophthalmopathy was predicted by the model a median of about 6.5 months ahead of onset.

This chain links TRBV11-2 with TRBJ2-7, with 10 bases fitting TRBD2. What was sequenced was blood. The TCR comes from a woman aged 40 to 50 with Graves' hyperthyroidism. Here the CDR3 reads CASSPSGLAEVSYEQYF. The CDR3 DNA sequence: TGTGCCAGCAGCCCGTCCGGACTAGCGGAAGTCTCCTACGAGCAGTACTTC. Full variable domain (missing parts from reference TRBV11-2 and TRBJ2-7): EAGVAQSPRYKIIEKRQSVAFWCNPISGHATLYWYQQILGQGPKLLIQFQNNGVVDDSQLPKDRFSAERLKGVDSTLKIQPAKLEDSAVYLCASSPSGLAEVSYEQYFGPGTRLTVT.